The 27 T cell receptor beta chains presented below share a single source sample, sequenced in a study of monozygotic twins with cystic fibrosis. Only in-frame clones appear in the TCRdb table, and some are missing; sequencing was by immunoSEQ multiplex PCR. The data show 25,000 or so clones, approximately 90% seen once. Sequenced sample: blood. The origin of the receptors is a girl aged 2-10 years with cystic fibrosis.

This chain connects TRBV19 to TRBJ2-7, with a possible D match to TRBD2 (5 bases). The germline gives CDR1 LNHDA, CDR2 SQIVND (reference sequence). CDR3 length: 15 amino acids. V lost 4 bases to trimming and J lost 0 bases, with 13 bases between them. The CDR3 coding sequence is TGTGCCAGTAGTAAGTCCGGGGTCGGCTCCTACGAGCAGTACTTC. It translates to CASSKSGVGSYEQYF. The variable domain in full, completed from reference TRBV19 and TRBJ2-7, reads DGGITQSPKYLFRKEGQNVTLSCEQNLNHDAMYWYRQDPGQGLRLIYYSQIVNDFQKGDIAEGYSVSREKKESFPLTVTSAQKNPTAFYLCASSKSGVGSYEQYFGPGTRLTVT.

This chain joins TRBV27 and TRBJ2-7; either TRBD1 or TRBD2 may supply D (5 bases each). The CDR3 covers 14 residues. The V gene lost 3 bases and the J gene lost 1 base, with 10 bases spanning the gap. Looked up from germline, CDR1 is MNHEY and CDR2 is SMNVEV (reference sequence). CDR3 DNA sequence: TGTGCCAGCAGTTTTGGGACCGCTTCCTACGAGCAGTACTTC. This codes for CASSFGTASYEQYF.

The gene calls are TRBV4-1 and TRBJ2-1; 10 positions match TRBD2. Per the germline V gene, CDR1 is MGHRA and CDR2 is YSYEKL. CDR3 length equals 15 residues. V shed 1 base, J shed 7 bases, and the junction held 4 bases outside the gene matches. The CDR3 loop reads CASSQASGGRNEQFF. The CDR3 DNA is TGCGCCAGCAGCCAAGCTAGCGGGGGCCGGAATGAGCAGTTCTTC.

The genes are TRBV6-6 and TRBJ2-7, with D unclear. This CDR3 spans 14 amino acids. Trimming cost V 0 bases and J 1 base, with 7 bases left between them. Germline assignment: CDR1 MNHNY and CDR2 SVGAGI (reference sequence). The CDR3 bases are TGTGCCAGCAGTTACTCCCTCGAGTCCTACGAGCAGTACTTC. It is translated as CASSYSLESYEQYF.

The chain is built from TRBV11-1 and TRBJ1-2; TRBD1 might be the D (6 bases). The CDR3 loop spans 16 amino acids. From germline, CDR1 is SGHAT and CDR2 FQDESV (reference sequence). The germline V and J ends were trimmed by 5 bases and 2 bases, with 18 bases remaining between them. CDR3 DNA sequence: TGTGCCAGCAGCCGCGACGACCGGGGGGGCAACTATGGCTACACCTTC. This gives the protein CASSRDDRGGNYGYTF.

The V gene is TRBV29-1, the J gene TRBJ1-2; no reliable D call. The V end was cut by 2 bases, the J end by 3 bases, with 7 bases between. This CDR3 has 12 residues. In germline, CDR1 is SQVTM, CDR2 ANQGSEA. CDR3 sequence: CSVERADYGYTF. For the CDR3, the DNA is TGCAGCGTTGAACGGGCAGACTATGGCTACACCTTC.

On this clone itself: A junction end diverges from the germline sequence, so it may reflect a read error. This chain links TRBV27 with TRBJ2-5; D not certain. The V gene's germline CDR1 is MNHEY and CDR2 SMNVEV (reference sequence). This CDR3 comprises 11 residues. This CDR3 is CARSWVRTQYF. In DNA, the CDR3 is TGTGCCCGCAGCTGGGTGAGGACCCAGTACTTC.

The rearrangement uses TRBV2 and TRBJ1-5; maybe TRBD1 (6 bases). The V end was cut by 7 bases, the J end by 7 bases, with 14 bases between. The V gene's germline CDR1 is SNHLY and CDR2 FYNNEI. This CDR3 is 13 amino acids long. The DNA of the CDR3 is TGTGCCAGCAAGGGGGATAAGGGCCAGCCCCAGCATTTT. Translated, it gives CASKGDKGQPQHF.

V gene TRBV5-1 combines with J gene TRBJ1-1; perhaps TRBD1 as D (6 bases). Per the germline V gene, CDR1 is SGHRS and CDR2 is YFSETQ. This CDR3 has 14 residues. The ends were cut back, 2 bases at V and 5 bases at J, with 13 bases in the middle. The CDR3 sequence is CASSLNPGTTEAFF. CDR3 coding DNA: TGCGCCAGCAGCTTAAACCCAGGGACAACTGAAGCTTTCTTT.

The chain recombines TRBV7-2 with TRBJ2-3; D is perhaps TRBD2 (6 bases). The V gene lost 2 bases and the J gene lost 6 bases, with 12 bases spanning the gap. The CDR3 sequence is 14 residues long. Germline CDR1 SGHTA, CDR2 FQGNSA. In nucleotides, the CDR3 is TGTGCCAGCAGCTTACGGGGGTTCCGGGATACGCAGTATTTT. It yields the protein CASSLRGFRDTQYF. Full variable domain (remainder filled in from reference TRBV7-2 and TRBJ2-3): GAGVSQSPSNKVTEKGKDVELRCDPISGHTALYWYRQSLGQGLEFLIYFQGNSAPDKSGLPSDRFSAERTGGSVSTLTIQRTQQEDSAVYLCASSLRGFRDTQYFGPGTRLTVL.

The V and J genes are TRBV5-1 and TRBJ2-7; tentatively, D is TRBD2 (5 bases). V dropped 2 bases and J dropped 1 base, with 7 bases sitting between them. The CDR3 runs to 13 residues. Per germline, CDR1 SGHRS and CDR2 YFSETQ. In DNA, the CDR3 is TGCGCCAGCAGCTTTGAGGGTTCCTACGAGCAGTACTTC. It is translated as CASSFEGSYEQYF.

The chain couples TRBV5-1 to TRBJ1-6, with D perhaps TRBD1 (6 bases). V gave up 6 bases and J gave up 7 bases, with 11 bases separating them. Germline V gives CDR1 SGHRS, CDR2 YFSETQ. This CDR3 is built from 13 residues. CDR3 protein: CASTDSLNSPLHF. The CDR3 DNA reads as TGCGCCAGCACGGACAGTCTCAATTCACCCCTCCACTTT.

The rearrangement joins TRBV4-1 to TRBJ2-5; 8 nucleotides align to TRBD1. This CDR3 is 17 amino acids long. Unmatched junction bases numbered 13, after V lost 2 bases and J lost 5 bases. Germline V gene data show CDR1 as MGHRA and CDR2 as YSYEKL. The CDR3 DNA reads as TGCGCCAGCAGCCAACCGCCCGGACAGGGAATGGGGGAGACCCAGTACTTC. This translates into CASSQPPGQGMGETQYF.

The chain combines TRBV7-4 with TRBJ1-1; D gene unclear. The CDR3 consists of 10 residues. The germline gives CDR1 SGHVT, CDR2 SQSDAQ. Trimming took off 3 bases at V and 4 bases at J, with 0 bases between the two ends. This CDR3 reads CASSFTEAFF. DNA for the CDR3: TGTGCCAGCAGCTTCACTGAAGCTTTCTTT. The entire variable domain, with the rest obtained from reference TRBV7-4 and TRBJ1-1, is as follows: GAGVSQSPRYKVAKRGRDVALRCDSISGHVTLYWYRQTLGQGSEVLTYSQSDAQRDKSGRPSGRFSAERPERSVSTLKIQRTEQGDSAVYLCASSFTEAFFGQGTRLTVV.

The sample holds one count of this clone. This CDR3 reads CASSSGAYEQYF. The CDR3 bases are TGTGCCAGCAGCTCCGGAGCGTACGAGCAGTACTTC. This chain links TRBV11-2 with TRBJ2-7; D unresolved. Per germline, CDR1 SGHAT and CDR2 FQNNGV. This CDR3 region has 12 residues. Trimming removed 4 bases from V and 4 bases from J, with 8 bases in between.

This chain joins TRBV30 and TRBJ2-7; D gene ambiguous. The CDR3 covers 13 residues. Trimming shortened V by 1 base and J by 1 base, and 8 bases separated the two germline ends. Germline CDR1 and CDR2: GTSNPN and SVGIG (reference sequence). CDR3 sequence: CAWSGRNSYEQYF. CDR3 DNA: TGTGCCTGGAGTGGAAGGAATTCCTACGAGCAGTACTTC.

The V and J genes are TRBV5-1 and TRBJ2-7, with D possibly being TRBD1 or TRBD2 (5 bases each). CDR1 is SGHRS and CDR2 is YFSETQ in the germline V gene. The CDR3 has 15 amino acids. Trimming stripped 3 bases from V and 2 bases from J, with 15 bases between. For the CDR3, the DNA is TGCGCCAGCAGCTACGGGACGGAGCTGACCTACGAGCAGTACTTC. It yields the protein CASSYGTELTYEQYF.

The J gene is TRBJ1-2, the V gene TRBV11-2; D call uncertain. Germline loops: CDR1 SGHAT, CDR2 FQNNGV. CDR3 length equals 14 residues. V was cut by 2 bases and J by 5 bases, with 12 bases left in between. The DNA for the CDR3 is TGTGCCAGCAGCTTAATGGGTAGGGATTATGGCTACACCTTC. Translating gives CASSLMGRDYGYTF.

The CDR3 DNA reads TGTGCCAGCAGGGAACAGGGACTAGCCGGGGAGACCCAGTACTTC. The encoded protein is CASREQGLAGETQYF. The chain uses TRBV2 and TRBJ2-5, with 9 bases that match TRBD2. The J segment lost 5 bases and the V segment lost 6 bases, leaving 10 bases of the junction unmatched. Germline CDR1 and CDR2: SNHLY and FYNNEI. The CDR3 sequence is 15 residues long.

The chain employs TRBV7-9 and TRBJ1-2; tentatively, D is TRBD1 (5 bases). The CDR3 is 12 residues long. CDR1 and CDR2 (germline): SEHNR, FQNEAQ (reference sequence). Trimming removed 5 bases at V and 5 bases at J, with 9 bases between. CDR3 DNA: TGTGCCAGCAGCCCAGGACATTATGGCTACACCTTC. It specifies CASSPGHYGYTF.

The J gene is TRBJ1-3, the V gene TRBV7-2; the D is unclear. V was pared by 0 bases and J by 4 bases, with 4 bases between. The CDR3 runs to 13 residues. Per the germline V gene, CDR1 is SGHTA and CDR2 is FQGNSA. The CDR3 spells CASSLAAGNTIYF. In DNA, the CDR3 is TGTGCCAGCAGCTTAGCGGCGGGAAACACCATATATTTT.

The genes are TRBV4-2 and TRBJ2-5; 9 bases align to TRBD2. From germline, CDR1 is LGHNA and CDR2 YNFKEQ. CDR3 length: 16 residues. The V and J ends lost 2 bases and 5 bases, in that order; junction bases with no gene match: 9. The CDR3 nucleotides read TGTGCCAGCAGCCAATCGACGGCGGGGGGGCAGGAGACCCAGTACTTC. This encodes CASSQSTAGGQETQYF.

This chain links TRBV11-2 with TRBJ1-4; possible D gene TRBD1, 6 bases. In germline, CDR1 is SGHAT, CDR2 FQNNGV. Trimming removed 1 base from V and 4 bases from J, with 10 bases in between. This CDR3 comprises 15 residues. CDR3 sequence reads: CASSLVRGFNEKLFF. For the CDR3, the DNA is TGTGCCAGCAGCTTAGTCAGGGGCTTTAATGAAAAACTGTTTTTT.

The gene calls are TRBV19 and TRBJ2-1; 9 bases match TRBD2. CDR1 and CDR2 from the germline V gene are LNHDA and SQIVND (reference sequence). The CDR3 consists of 15 residues. V trimming: 8 bases; J trimming: 8 bases; junction bases outside the gene matches: 13. As DNA, the CDR3 is TGTGCCAGTGCGGGGGGGGCAGTCCCTCGGGATGAGCAGTTCTTC. Protein sequence: CASAGGAVPRDEQFF.

This clone occurred once. The chain couples TRBV10-3 to TRBJ2-7; no clear D gene. The germline gives CDR1 ENHRY, CDR2 SYGVKD. The CDR3 is 13 residues long. V was trimmed by 2 bases and J by 5 bases, leaving 10 bases between them. The chain's CDR3 is CAISEAPGHEQYF. Here the CDR3 DNA reads TGTGCCATCAGTGAGGCCCCGGGCCACGAGCAGTACTTC.

V usage is TRBV4-1 and J usage is TRBJ1-2; 9 bases map to TRBD1. Trimming at V came to 4 bases and at J to 4 bases, leaving 7 bases not matched to a gene. The germline V gene has CDR1 MGHRA and CDR2 YSYEKL. The CDR3 extends over 15 amino acids. CDR3 residues: CASSPYGTGSYGYTF. The DNA for the CDR3 is TGCGCCAGCAGCCCCTACGGGACAGGGAGCTATGGCTACACCTTC.

The chain combines TRBV2 with TRBJ2-1, with D perhaps TRBD1 (5 bases). Germline CDR1 and CDR2: SNHLY and FYNNEI. Trimming took 2 bases from V and 1 from J, leaving 9 bases between them. There are 15 residues in the CDR3. The CDR3 loop reads CASSERGKSYNEQFF. CDR3 bases: TGTGCCAGCAGTGAAAGGGGCAAGTCCTACAATGAGCAGTTCTTC.